These 14 T cell receptor beta chains came from one sample sequenced in a study of shared clonotypes between healthy human individuals. Generated by immunoSEQ multiplex PCR, the TCRdb table keeps only in-frame clones and is missing some. The sample contains under 120,000 clones, less than 75% of which appear only once. The sequencing sample was made of memory CD8+ T cells sorted from blood. Subset denoted: CD45RO+ cells pooled with CCR7-negative TemRA cells. The receptor source for this set is a woman in her 30s in good health.

As for this clone: Other DNA sequences in the same sample also yield this CDR3. This sequence joins TRBV6-1 and TRBJ2-1, with 7 bases lining up with TRBD2. The germline gives CDR1 MNHNS, CDR2 SASEGT. Losses at the gene ends were 2 bases for V and 8 bases for J; bases not matched to a gene: 3. The CDR3 contains 13 residues. In DNA, the CDR3 is TGTGCCAGCAGTGAACCACGGGGGGATGAGCAGTTCTTC. Translated: CASSEPRGDEQFF.

This clone was counted between two and nine times. Mismatch with germline at one junction end may stem from a read error. The V call is TRBV4-1, the J call TRBJ1-1, with D possibly matching TRBD1 (6 bases). CDR1 MGHRA and CDR2 YSYEKL come from the germline V gene. The CDR3 runs 14 residues. The DNA of the CDR3 is TGCGCCAGCAGCAAAGAACAGGGAGTTTCTGAAGCTTTCTTT. Protein: CASSKEQGVSEAFF.

The chain has TRBV28 and TRBJ2-7; possible D gene TRBD2, 6 bases. The CDR3 spans 15 residues. The ends were cut back, 5 bases at V and 4 bases at J, with 18 bases in the middle. CDR1 MDHEN and CDR2 SYDVKM come from the germline V gene. The CDR3 nucleotides read TGTGCCAGCAGTGCCCGGGAGCAGGGAGATTACGAGCAGTACTTC. Amino acids: CASSAREQGDYEQYF.

The chain has TRBV7-3 and TRBJ2-1; 9 bases are a match to TRBD2. After removal of 5 bases from V and 3 bases from J, the junction contained 5 bases not matched to a gene. Germline CDR1 and CDR2: SGHTA and FQGTGA. There are 15 residues in the CDR3. CDR3 bases: TGTGCCAGCAGCCCGACAGCGGGAGGCTACAATGAGCAGTTCTTC. It encodes CASSPTAGGYNEQFF.

The chain employs TRBV7-9 and TRBJ2-3, with TRBD2 matching 9 bases. This CDR3 spans 16 amino acids. Looked up from germline, CDR1 is SEHNR and CDR2 is FQNEAQ (reference sequence). V dropped 5 bases and J dropped 5; count of bases not matched to a gene: 11. CDR3 sequence reads: CASSLNSLAGGDTQYF. CDR3 coding DNA: TGTGCCAGCAGCCTCAACTCACTAGCGGGTGGAGATACGCAGTATTTT.

This clone was seen a few times. The chain recombines TRBV2 with TRBJ1-2; 10 positions agree with TRBD1. This CDR3 is built from 14 residues. Germline CDR1 reads SNHLY; CDR2 reads FYNNEI. J gave up 7 bases and V 5 bases, and 7 bases lay outside the gene matches. As DNA, the CDR3 is TGTGCCAGCAGTCGACAGGGGGCACAGGGTGGCTACACCTTC. Protein product: CASSRQGAQGGYTF.

The chain couples TRBV27 to TRBJ2-7; 7 bases agree with TRBD2. After removal of 3 bases from V and 7 bases from J, the junction contained 9 bases not matched to a gene. The germline V gene encodes CDR1 MNHEY and CDR2 SMNVEV (reference sequence). The CDR3 is 14 amino acids. The CDR3 region has the DNA TGTGCCAGCAGTTTCACTGGGGCGCGGGGGGAGCAGTACTTC. It specifies CASSFTGARGEQYF.

J is TRBJ2-3 and V is TRBV15; perhaps TRBD1 as D (5 bases). This CDR3 region has 15 residues. V was shortened by 0 bases and J by 4 bases, with 11 bases between the two germline ends. Germline loops: CDR1 LNHNV, CDR2 YYDKDF (reference sequence). The CDR3 nucleotides read TGTGCCACCAGCAGAGATCCGCAGGGCCCAGATACGCAGTATTTT. Protein: CATSRDPQGPDTQYF.

This clone is a singleton in its sample. J is TRBJ2-2 and V is TRBV7-6; 10 nucleotides match TRBD2. CDR1 and CDR2 (germline): SGHVS, FNYEAQ. CDR3 length: 16 amino acids. V shed 4 bases, J shed 5 bases, and the junction held 7 bases outside the gene matches. This CDR3 is CASSYPSGSSTGELFF. The CDR3 DNA sequence: TGTGCCAGCAGCTACCCTAGCGGGAGTAGTACCGGGGAGCTGTTTTTT.

The genes are TRBV7-3 and TRBJ1-2; D gene uncertain. Deletions cut 2 bases from V and 4 bases from J, with 8 bases between. CDR3 size: 13 residues. Germline lookup yields CDR1 SGHTA and CDR2 FQGTGA. CDR3 nucleotide sequence: TGTGCCAGCAGCTTAGAGAGCACCTATGGCTACACCTTC. Translation: CASSLESTYGYTF.

CDR3 protein: CASTPGYGYTF. The CDR3 nucleotides read TGTGCCAGCACCCCGGGTTATGGCTACACCTTC. The chain uses TRBV7-9 and TRBJ1-2; D not resolved. In germline, CDR1 is SEHNR, CDR2 FQNEAQ (reference sequence). Trimming took 7 bases from V and 5 from J, leaving 8 bases between them. The length of the CDR3 is 11 residues. The entire variable domain, with the rest obtained from reference TRBV7-9 and TRBJ1-2, is as follows: DTGVSQNPRHKITKRGQNVTFRCDPISEHNRLYWYRQTLGQGPEFLTYFQNEAQLEKSRLLSDRFSAERPKGSFSTLEIQRTEQGDSAMYLCASTPGYGYTFGSGTRLTVV.

The chain uses TRBV6-1 and TRBJ2-7; 7 nucleotides align to TRBD1. V was pared by 5 bases and J by 3 bases, with 10 bases of the junction left unmatched. There are 15 residues in the CDR3. The V gene's germline CDR1 is MNHNS and CDR2 SASEGT. The CDR3: CASSLPTGQYYEQYF. DNA for the CDR3: TGTGCCAGCAGTCTGCCGACAGGGCAGTACTACGAGCAGTACTTC.

V and J are TRBV10-1 and TRBJ2-7; D not certain. The germline CDR1 and CDR2 sequences are WNHNN and SYGVQD (reference sequence). CDR3 length: 12 amino acids. Trimming stripped 3 bases from V and 3 bases from J, with 6 bases between. The CDR3 nucleotides are TGCGCCAGCAGTGACCAAATCTACGAGCAGTACTTC. Translation: CASSDQIYEQYF.

This clone showed up just a few times. The chain carries TRBV27 and TRBJ1-1; the match to TRBD1 covers 9 bases. Per germline, CDR1 MNHEY and CDR2 SMNVEV (reference sequence). V shed 3 bases and J 4 bases; nucleotides not matched to a gene: 9. The CDR3 consists of 16 residues. CDR3 region: CASSFLDRGGRTEAFF. CDR3 bases: TGTGCCAGCAGTTTTTTGGACAGGGGAGGACGCACTGAAGCTTTCTTT.